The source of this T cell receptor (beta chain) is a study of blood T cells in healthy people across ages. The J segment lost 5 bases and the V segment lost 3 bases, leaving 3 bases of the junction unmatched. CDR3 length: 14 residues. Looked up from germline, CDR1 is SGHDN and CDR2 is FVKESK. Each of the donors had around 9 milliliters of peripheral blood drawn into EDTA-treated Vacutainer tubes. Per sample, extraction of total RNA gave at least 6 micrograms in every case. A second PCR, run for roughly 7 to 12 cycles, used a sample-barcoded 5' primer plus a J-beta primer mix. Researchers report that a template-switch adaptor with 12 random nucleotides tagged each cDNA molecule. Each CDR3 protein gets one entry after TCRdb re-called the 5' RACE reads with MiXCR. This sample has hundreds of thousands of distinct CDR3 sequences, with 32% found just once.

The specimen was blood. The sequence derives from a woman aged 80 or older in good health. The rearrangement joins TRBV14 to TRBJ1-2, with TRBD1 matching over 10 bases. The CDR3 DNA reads TGTGCCAGCAGCCAGATGGGACAGGGGTATGGCTACACCTTC. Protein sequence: CASSQMGQGYGYTF.